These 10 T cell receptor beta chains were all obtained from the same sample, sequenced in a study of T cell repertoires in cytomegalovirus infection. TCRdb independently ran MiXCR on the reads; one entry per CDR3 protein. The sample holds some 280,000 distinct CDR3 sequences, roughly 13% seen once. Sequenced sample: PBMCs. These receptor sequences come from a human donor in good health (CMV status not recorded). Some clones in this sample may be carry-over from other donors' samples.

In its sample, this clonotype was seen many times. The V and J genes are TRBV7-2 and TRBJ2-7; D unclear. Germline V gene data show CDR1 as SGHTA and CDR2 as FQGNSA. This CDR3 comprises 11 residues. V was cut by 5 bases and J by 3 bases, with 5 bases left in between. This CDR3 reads CASSTDYEQYF. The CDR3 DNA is TGTGCCAGCAGCACAGACTACGAGCAGTACTTC.

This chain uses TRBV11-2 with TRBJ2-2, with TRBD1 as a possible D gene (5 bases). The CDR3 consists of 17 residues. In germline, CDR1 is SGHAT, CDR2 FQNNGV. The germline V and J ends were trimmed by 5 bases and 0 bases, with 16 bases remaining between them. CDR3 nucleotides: TGTGCCAGCAGCCAGGGCGCGGTGACAACGAACACCGGGGAGCTGTTTTTT. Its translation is CASSQGAVTTNTGELFF.

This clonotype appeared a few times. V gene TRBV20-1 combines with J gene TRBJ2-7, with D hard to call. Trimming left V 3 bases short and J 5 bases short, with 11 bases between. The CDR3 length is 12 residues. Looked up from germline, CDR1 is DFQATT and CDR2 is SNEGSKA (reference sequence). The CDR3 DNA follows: TGCAGTGCTAGTCGCAGGTGGGACGAGCAGTACTTC. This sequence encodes CSASRRWDEQYF.

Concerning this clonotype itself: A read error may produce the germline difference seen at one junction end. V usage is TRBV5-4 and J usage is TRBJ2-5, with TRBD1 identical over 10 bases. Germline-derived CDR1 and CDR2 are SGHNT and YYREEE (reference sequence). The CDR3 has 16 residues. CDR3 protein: CASTKNSGTGESTQHF. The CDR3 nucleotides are TGTGCCAGCACCAAAAACTCCGGGACAGGGGAGTCGACCCAGCACTTC.

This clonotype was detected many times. The CDR3 coding sequence is TGTGCCATCATCCCCGGAACAGGGGGCGCGGGTACCGGGGAGCTGTTTTTT. It is translated as CAIIPGTGGAGTGELFF. This chain joins TRBV10-3 and TRBJ2-2; 9 nucleotides line up with TRBD1. CDR1 and CDR2 from the germline V gene are ENHRY and SYGVKD. The CDR3 runs to 17 residues. The V and J ends lost 7 bases and 5 bases, in that order; junction bases with no gene match: 14.

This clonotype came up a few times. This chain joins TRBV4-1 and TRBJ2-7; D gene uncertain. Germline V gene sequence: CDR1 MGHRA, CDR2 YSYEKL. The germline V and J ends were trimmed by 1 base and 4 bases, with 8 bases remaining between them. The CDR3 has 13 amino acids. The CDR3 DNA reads TGCGCCAGCAGCCAAGTAGGAGAATACGAGCAGTACTTC. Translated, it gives CASSQVGEYEQYF.

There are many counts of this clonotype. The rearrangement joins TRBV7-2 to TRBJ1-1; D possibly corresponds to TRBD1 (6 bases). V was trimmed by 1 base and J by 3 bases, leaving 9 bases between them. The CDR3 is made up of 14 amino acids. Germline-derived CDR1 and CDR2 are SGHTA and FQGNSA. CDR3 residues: CASSLGDTYTEAFF. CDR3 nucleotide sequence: TGTGCCAGCAGCTTAGGGGACACCTACACTGAAGCTTTCTTT.

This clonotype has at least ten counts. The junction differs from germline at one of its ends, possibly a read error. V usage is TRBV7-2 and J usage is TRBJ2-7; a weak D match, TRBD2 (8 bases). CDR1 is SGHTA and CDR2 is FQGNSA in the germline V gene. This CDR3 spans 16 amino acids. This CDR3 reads CASSLAGGDSSYEQYF. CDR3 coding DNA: TGTGCCAGCAGCCTAGCGGGCGGGGACAGCTCCTACGAGCAGTACTTC.

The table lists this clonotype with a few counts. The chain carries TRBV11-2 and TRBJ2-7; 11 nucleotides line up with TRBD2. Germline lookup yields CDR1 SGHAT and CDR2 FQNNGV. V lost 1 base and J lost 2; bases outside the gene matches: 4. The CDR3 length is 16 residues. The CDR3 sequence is CASSLGTSGLAYEQYF. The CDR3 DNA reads TGTGCCAGCAGCTTAGGGACTAGCGGGCTCGCCTACGAGCAGTACTTC.

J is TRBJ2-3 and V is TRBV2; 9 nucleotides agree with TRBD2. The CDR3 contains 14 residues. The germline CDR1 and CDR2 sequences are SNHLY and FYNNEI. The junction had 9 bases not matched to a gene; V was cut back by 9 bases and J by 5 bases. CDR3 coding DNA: TGTGCCAGTAAGCGGGGGGCCGGAAGAGATACGCAGTATTTT. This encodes CASKRGAGRDTQYF.